This TCR beta chain was captured by sequencing in a study of neoadjuvant anti-PD-1 for oral cavity cancer. Study background: Before surgery, most patients got three to four biweekly 3 mg/kg nivolumab doses. Patients without progression got a fourth dose around day 43.

V dropped 4 bases and J dropped 5; count of bases not matched to a gene: 7. CDR1 is SEHNR and CDR2 is FQNEAQ in the germline V gene (reference sequence). The CDR3 loop spans 14 amino acids. Libraries were prepared by immunoSEQ multiplex PCR; TCRdb keeps only in-frame clonotypes and omits some of them. The data hold around 70,000 clones, with approximately 84% observed a single time. Indicated time point: after neoadjuvant nivolumab, at surgical resection. The sample holds one count of this clone. This clonotype was obtained from a person aged 35 to 85 with oral cavity squamous cell carcinoma. V is TRBV7-9 and J is TRBJ2-5; 7 bases match TRBD1. Sample: PBMCs, taken after nivolumab (anti-PD-1) treatment. The CDR3 sequence is CASSSGDSSETQYF. The CDR3 DNA reads as TGTGCCAGCAGCTCTGGGGACAGCTCGGAGACCCAGTACTTC.